What follows are 32 T cell receptor beta chains derived from one specimen sequenced in a study of T cells after yellow fever vaccination. MiXCR was run by TCRdb on the 5' RACE reads, yielding one entry per CDR3 protein. The sample includes 300,000 to 400,000 distinct CDR3 sequences, approximately 9% of them seen just once. The sample was PBMCs, taken on the day of the first yellow fever vaccination. Receptors originate from a man aged 18-30 years who received the YFV17D yellow fever vaccine.

The sample holds a few counts of this clonotype. The chain's CDR3 is CASSLQSLGPETQYF. The CDR3 DNA reads TGTGCCAGCAGCTTACAGTCTTTAGGCCCGGAGACCCAGTACTTC. The genes are TRBV7-2 and TRBJ2-5; D ambiguous. Germline V gene lookup returns CDR1 SGHTA and CDR2 FQGNSA. Trimming left V 2 bases short and J 5 bases short, with 15 bases between. The CDR3 extends over 15 amino acids.

This clonotype was counted ten times or more. This chain connects TRBV3-1 to TRBJ2-1, with D perhaps given as TRBD1 or TRBD2 (7 bases each). Trimming cost V 6 bases and J 6 bases, with 12 bases left between them. From germline, CDR1 is LGHDT and CDR2 YNNKEL (reference sequence). The CDR3 sequence is 13 residues long. CDR3 sequence (DNA): TGTGCCAGCAGTCAGGGGGGGCCCAATGAGCAGTTCTTC. This encodes CASSQGGPNEQFF.

The CDR3 reads CSAETDRGNEQFF. Written as DNA, the CDR3 is TGCAGCGCCGAAACGGACAGGGGCAATGAGCAGTTCTTC. The chain has TRBV29-1 and TRBJ2-1; 9 bases match TRBD1. CDR1 and CDR2 (germline): SQVTM, ANQGSEA. This CDR3 has 13 amino acids. V shed 7 bases and J 6 bases; nucleotides not matched to a gene: 7.

This chain links TRBV6-5 with TRBJ2-3, with 7 bases lining up with TRBD2. From germline, CDR1 is MNHEY and CDR2 SVGAGI. With V trimmed by 2 bases and J by 3 bases, 14 bases remained unmatched. This CDR3 region has 18 residues. In DNA form, the CDR3 reads TGTGCCAGCAGTTACCCTATCACCTCAAGCGGGGCGACAGATACGCAGTATTTT. It is translated as CASSYPITSSGATDTQYF.

This clonotype was seen at least ten times. The V call is TRBV6-5, the J call TRBJ1-1, with no clear D. V lost 7 bases and J 5 bases, leaving 8 bases between the germline ends. In germline, CDR1 is MNHEY, CDR2 SVGAGI. The CDR3 loop spans 11 amino acids. CDR3 in amino acids: CASKGWTEAFF. The CDR3 DNA sequence: TGTGCCAGCAAGGGTTGGACTGAAGCTTTCTTT.

This clonotype was seen ten or more times. The CDR3 nucleotides are TGTGCCAGCAGTTTACTAGCGGGGGGGGGGGCGGCCCAGTACTTC. It codes for CASSLLAGGGAAQYF. This sequence joins TRBV12-3 or TRBV12-4 and TRBJ2-5; 12 bases line up with TRBD2. The V and J ends lost 2 bases and 9 bases, in that order; junction bases with no gene match: 7. This CDR3 has 15 amino acids.

A few counts support this clonotype. The chain links TRBV29-1 to TRBJ1-2; 8 bases fit TRBD1. There are 13 residues in the CDR3. J was trimmed by 4 bases and V by 6 bases; bases with no gene match: 7. The germline V gene encodes CDR1 SQVTM and CDR2 ANQGSEA. The CDR3 DNA reads as TGCAGCGTGGGATTGACAGGGGCCTATGGCTACACCTTC. Translation: CSVGLTGAYGYTF.

The chain uses TRBV25-1 and TRBJ2-1; tentative D call: TRBD1 (6 bases). Trimming shortened V by 2 bases and J by 9 bases, and 8 bases separated the two germline ends. The germline gives CDR1 MGHDK, CDR2 SYGVNS. This CDR3 has 12 amino acids. Written as DNA, the CDR3 is TGTGCCAGCAGTGAACAGGGGTTTGAGCAGTTCTTC. Translating it yields CASSEQGFEQFF.

The chain joins TRBV27 to TRBJ1-2; no clear D. Trimming stripped 6 bases from V and 6 bases from J, with 20 bases between. The germline V gene has CDR1 MNHEY and CDR2 SMNVEV (reference sequence). The length of the CDR3 is 15 residues. Written as DNA, the CDR3 is TGTGCCAGCAGCCCACGGACGAGCACTGCCCATGGCTACACCTTC. Residues: CASSPRTSTAHGYTF.

This clonotype came up many times. The chain links TRBV27 to TRBJ1-4; 12 bases map to TRBD1. V shed 6 bases and J 8 bases; nucleotides not matched to a gene: 7. This CDR3 comprises 15 residues. Germline-derived CDR1 and CDR2 are MNHEY and SMNVEV (reference sequence). DNA of the CDR3: TGTGCCAGCAGCTACCGGGACAGGGGGCGCGAAAAACTGTTTTTT. It codes for CASSYRDRGREKLFF. Full variable domain (rest looked up from reference TRBV27 and TRBJ1-4): EAQVTQNPRYLITVTGKKLTVTCSQNMNHEYMSWYRQDPGLGLRQIYYSMNVEVTDKGDVPEGYKVSRKEKRNFPLILESPSPNQTSLYFCASSYRDRGREKLFFGSGTQLSVL.

A few counts support this clonotype. The chain carries TRBV5-1 and TRBJ2-5, with D uncertain. Looked up from germline, CDR1 is SGHRS and CDR2 is YFSETQ. The CDR3 covers 13 residues. Trimming shortened V by 1 base and J by 5 bases, and 9 bases separated the two germline ends. CDR3 sequence: CASSLSGSETQYF. The CDR3 region has the DNA TGCGCCAGCAGCTTGTCGGGTTCGGAGACCCAGTACTTC.

This clonotype has just a few counts. CDR3 nucleotides: TGTGCCAGCACCGGGACAGGGGTAGCCAAAAACATTCAGTACTTC. Protein sequence: CASTGTGVAKNIQYF. The chain recombines TRBV5-8 with TRBJ2-4; 10 bases fit TRBD1. This CDR3 has 15 residues. Per the germline V gene, CDR1 is SGHTS and CDR2 is YDEGEE. V shed 6 bases, J shed 0 bases, and the junction held 3 bases outside the gene matches.

The genes are TRBV5-4 and TRBJ2-5, with D possibly being TRBD2 (6 bases). This CDR3 contains 15 residues. Germline CDR1 is SGHNT and CDR2 is YYREEE (reference sequence). V dropped 5 bases and J dropped 5 bases, with 19 bases sitting between them. CDR3 bases: TGTGCCAGCAGTTCGGGGATGAGGGAGGAGGAGACCCAGTACTTC. It yields the protein CASSSGMREEETQYF.

The chain uses TRBV18 and TRBJ1-6; 7 nucleotides agree with TRBD1. The CDR3 length is 16 residues. V lost 2 bases and J lost 3; bases outside the gene matches: 4. Germline V gene data show CDR1 as KGHSH and CDR2 as LQKENI. CDR3 in amino acids: CASSPIRDSYNSPLHF. The CDR3 DNA reads as TGTGCCAGCTCACCAATCAGGGACAGCTATAATTCACCCCTCCACTTT.

This clonotype was seen only a few times. The chain employs TRBV24-1 and TRBJ2-3; D remains ambiguous. V was clipped by 7 bases and J by 0 bases, with 1 base between them. The CDR3 is 11 amino acids. CDR1 and CDR2 (germline): KGHDR, SFDVKD. This CDR3 is CATSSTDTQYF. DNA for the CDR3: TGTGCCACCAGCAGCACAGATACGCAGTATTTT.

This clonotype was recorded many times. This chain joins TRBV18 and TRBJ2-7; D is uncertain. The germline V and J ends were trimmed by 3 bases and 6 bases, with 12 bases remaining between them. Germline loops: CDR1 KGHSH, CDR2 LQKENI. This CDR3 region has 13 residues. CDR3 protein: CASSPTGRSEQYV. CDR3 in DNA: TGTGCCAGCTCACCTACCGGCCGTAGCGAGCAGTACGTC.

Many counts were recorded for this clonotype. The chain employs TRBV29-1 and TRBJ1-5, with 8 bases aligning to TRBD1. Per germline, CDR1 SQVTM and CDR2 ANQGSEA. Trimming removed 2 bases from V and 11 bases from J; junction bases left unmatched: 5. The CDR3 extends over 12 amino acids. The CDR3 DNA follows: TGCAGCGTTGAAATACAGGGGGTGGCCCAGCATTTT. Residues: CSVEIQGVAQHF.

Many counts were recorded for this clonotype. This chain joins TRBV10-3 and TRBJ1-5, with D unresolved. CDR3 length: 15 residues. V lost 2 bases and J lost 4, with 12 bases in between. The germline CDR1 and CDR2 sequences are ENHRY and SYGVKD. In nucleotides, the CDR3 is TGTGCCATCAGTGAGGGAGGGAATCGAAATCAGCCCCAGCATTTT. It encodes CAISEGGNRNQPQHF.

The genes are TRBV5-1 and TRBJ2-6; D is perhaps TRBD1 (6 bases). CDR3 size: 16 residues. Germline assignment: CDR1 SGHRS and CDR2 YFSETQ. The V gene lost 4 bases and the J gene lost 2 bases, with 13 bases spanning the gap. The CDR3 loop reads CASSRVTGTGANVLTF. The CDR3 coding sequence is TGCGCCAGCAGCAGGGTGACAGGTACTGGGGCCAACGTCCTGACTTTC. The variable domain in full, completed from reference TRBV5-1 and TRBJ2-6, reads KAGVTQTPRYLIKTRGQQVTLSCSPISGHRSVSWYQQTPGQGLQFLFEYFSETQRNKGNFPGRFSGRQFSNSRSEMNVSTLELGDSALYLCASSRVTGTGANVLTFGAGSRLTVL.

This clonotype occurred many times. V usage is TRBV4-2 and J usage is TRBJ2-3, with TRBD2 matching over 10 bases. J lost 0 bases, V lost 0 bases, and 12 bases had no gene match. This CDR3 region has 20 residues. Germline V gene sequence: CDR1 LGHNA, CDR2 YNFKEQ. The CDR3 loop is CASSQELAGRLSSSTDTQYF. The CDR3, as DNA: TGTGCCAGCAGCCAAGAACTAGCGGGGAGGCTATCCTCTAGCACAGATACGCAGTATTTT.

This clonotype was seen a handful of times. The V gene is TRBV4-3, the J gene TRBJ2-5, with 15 bases that match TRBD2. This CDR3 comprises 18 residues. The germline CDR1 and CDR2 sequences are LGHNA and YSLEER. The V gene end was trimmed by 6 bases and the J gene end by 0 bases; junction bases not matched to a gene: 8. This CDR3 reads CASSQRTSGGEYQETQYF. The CDR3 region has the DNA TGCGCCAGCAGTCAAAGGACTAGCGGGGGGGAGTACCAAGAGACCCAGTACTTC.

This clonotype was seen a single time. The junction departs from germline at one end; a sequencing error may be responsible. The chain recombines TRBV4-1 with TRBJ2-5, with a weak D call TRBD2 (6 bases). Germline CDR1 and CDR2: MGHRA and YSYEKL. The CDR3 is 18 amino acids. The CDR3 nucleotides read TGCGCCGGCAGCCAAGGCCCGGCCGGGGGAGTGTACCAAGAGACCCAGTACTTC. Its translation is CAGSQGPAGGVYQETQYF.

This clonotype was detected only a few times. This chain's CDR3 is CASSLTTGTNEQFF. CDR3 coding DNA: TGCGCCAGCAGCTTGACAACGGGCACTAATGAGCAGTTCTTC. J is TRBJ2-1 and V is TRBV5-1, with unresolved D. V dropped 1 base and J dropped 7 bases, with 12 bases sitting between them. Germline CDR1 is SGHRS and CDR2 is YFSETQ. This CDR3 comprises 14 residues.

This clonotype was counted only a few times. The rearrangement uses TRBV20-1 and TRBJ1-5, with no clear D. The CDR3 has 17 amino acids. V lost 0 bases and J lost 0, with 15 bases in between. Germline CDR1 is DFQATT and CDR2 is SNEGSKA (reference sequence). DNA for the CDR3: TGCAGTGCTAGAGAAATAAGGGCAGACCTTAGCAATCAGCCCCAGCATTTT. Amino acids: CSAREIRADLSNQPQHF.

This clonotype was picked up many times. The J gene is TRBJ1-1, the V gene TRBV7-9, with 7 bases that match TRBD1. V shed 5 bases, J shed 1 base, and the junction held 4 bases outside the gene matches. The germline V gene encodes CDR1 SEHNR and CDR2 FQNEAQ (reference sequence). The CDR3 contains 14 residues. As DNA, the CDR3 is TGTGCCAGCAGCCCATGGACAGGGAACACTGAAGCTTTCTTT. Translation: CASSPWTGNTEAFF. Based on the CDR3 plus reference TRBV7-9 and TRBJ1-1, the full variable domain is DTGVSQNPRHKITKRGQNVTFRCDPISEHNRLYWYRQTLGQGPEFLTYFQNEAQLEKSRLLSDRFSAERPKGSFSTLEIQRTEQGDSAMYLCASSPWTGNTEAFFGQGTRLTVV.

This clonotype was seen at least ten times. The chain carries TRBV20-1 and TRBJ2-5; the match to TRBD2 covers 9 bases. J was trimmed by 2 bases and V by 3 bases; bases with no gene match: 7. Germline loops: CDR1 DFQATT, CDR2 SNEGSKA (reference sequence). The CDR3 consists of 15 residues. The CDR3 bases are TGCAGTGCTAGGAATAGCGGGGGCTCTCAAGAGACCCAGTACTTC. The encoded protein is CSARNSGGSQETQYF.

This clonotype appeared many times. The chain has TRBV6-1 and TRBJ1-1; no reliable D call. The germline CDR1 and CDR2 sequences are MNHNS and SASEGT. The CDR3 loop spans 12 amino acids. V was shortened by 6 bases and J by 0 bases, with 5 bases between the two germline ends. The CDR3 DNA reads as TGTGCCAGCAGGAGCTTGAACACTGAAGCTTTCTTT. This encodes CASRSLNTEAFF.

The genes are TRBV7-7 and TRBJ2-5, with D possibly TRBD2 on 6 matching bases. Germline assignment: CDR1 SSHAT and CDR2 FNYEAQ (reference sequence). This CDR3 contains 14 residues. V was cut by 2 bases and J by 0 bases, with 7 bases left in between. As DNA, the CDR3 is TGTGCCAGCAGCTTATGGGGGGACCAAGAGACCCAGTACTTC. As protein: CASSLWGDQETQYF.

V is TRBV10-3 and J is TRBJ1-5, with no clear D. V lost 6 bases, J lost 0 bases, and 3 bases lay in between. The CDR3 sequence is 12 residues long. CDR1 ENHRY and CDR2 SYGVKD come from the germline V gene. CDR3 residues: CAISPSNQPQHF. DNA of the CDR3: TGTGCCATCAGCCCTAGCAATCAGCCCCAGCATTTT.

The chain joins TRBV5-6 to TRBJ2-3; 8 bases are shared with TRBD1. Germline values: CDR1 SGHDT, CDR2 YYEEEE. The ends lost 5 bases at V and 9 bases at J; junction bases unmatched: 11. The CDR3 runs 14 residues. The CDR3 nucleotides read TGTGCCAGCAGTCAACTGACAGGGGAGAGGACGCAGTATTTT. This translates into CASSQLTGERTQYF.

The genes are TRBV15 and TRBJ2-5, with D perhaps matching TRBD1 (6 bases). The V and J ends lost 1 base and 4 bases respectively, with 13 bases between them. There are 15 residues in the CDR3. CDR1 LNHNV and CDR2 YYDKDF come from the germline V gene (reference sequence). CDR3 region: CATSRVQGLPETQYF. The CDR3 DNA reads as TGTGCCACCAGCAGAGTCCAGGGGCTCCCAGAGACCCAGTACTTC. Supplemented by reference TRBV15 and TRBJ2-5, the full variable domain reads DAMVIQNPRYQVTQFGKPVTLSCSQTLNHNVMYWYQQKSSQAPKLLFHYYDKDFNNEADTPDNFQSRRPNTSFCFLDIRSPGLGDTAMYLCATSRVQGLPETQYFGPGTRLLVL.

The chain employs TRBV7-8 and TRBJ2-3; a possible D gene is TRBD2 (6 bases). V was cut by 10 bases and J by 1 base, with 12 bases left in between. The CDR3 has 13 residues. The germline V gene encodes CDR1 SGHVS and CDR2 FQNEAQ. The CDR3 DNA reads as TGTGCCATCGGGGGTTCGGGCACAGATACGCAGTATTTT. Amino acids: CAIGGSGTDTQYF.